A single sample is the source of the 26 T cell receptor beta chains below, sequenced in a study of blood T cell repertoires in COVID-19. Method: immunoSEQ multiplex PCR; TCRdb's copy keeps in-frame clones and lacks some. This sample has about 260,000 clones; roughly 84% occur once, and the top ten carry roughly 1.4%. Material: peripheral blood. These receptors were obtained from a woman aged 35 to 49 who had recovered from COVID-19.

In its sample, this clone was seen once. This chain joins TRBV7-9 and TRBJ1-6; a possible D gene is TRBD1 (6 bases). CDR1 and CDR2 from the germline V gene are SEHNR and FQNEAQ (reference sequence). CDR3 length equals 13 residues. Trimming took off 7 bases at V and 9 bases at J, with 13 bases between the two ends. DNA of the CDR3: TGTGCCAGCACCAGGACAGAGGGTTCACCCCTCCACTTT. As protein: CASTRTEGSPLHF.

This clone was recorded a few times. This sequence joins TRBV2 and TRBJ2-5, with D perhaps TRBD1 (6 bases). Per the germline V gene, CDR1 is SNHLY and CDR2 is FYNNEI. The CDR3 has 14 amino acids. V lost 7 bases and J lost 2, with 14 bases in between. The CDR3: CASMASRGQETQYF. The CDR3 DNA is TGTGCCAGCATGGCGAGCAGGGGTCAAGAGACCCAGTACTTC.

V usage is TRBV11-2 and J usage is TRBJ2-5; 11 bases fit TRBD2. The CDR3 contains 17 residues. Germline lookup yields CDR1 SGHAT and CDR2 FQNNGV. J gave up 0 bases and V 8 bases, and 11 bases lay outside the gene matches. The CDR3 spells CASARLAGGSYQETQYF. CDR3 coding DNA: TGTGCCAGCGCCAGGCTAGCGGGGGGTTCGTACCAAGAGACCCAGTACTTC. Filled out from reference TRBV11-2 and TRBJ2-5, the complete variable domain reads EAGVAQSPRYKIIEKRQSVAFWCNPISGHATLYWYQQILGQGPKLLIQFQNNGVVDDSQLPKDRFSAERLKGVDSTLKIQPAKLEDSAVYLCASARLAGGSYQETQYFGPGTRLLVL.

This clone showed up many times. This chain connects TRBV29-1 to TRBJ1-2, with D perhaps matching TRBD1 (6 bases). Deletions cut 2 bases from V and 4 bases from J, with 11 bases between. The CDR3 loop spans 13 amino acids. Germline V gene lookup returns CDR1 SQVTM and CDR2 ANQGSEA. The CDR3 DNA is TGCAGCGTTGAAAGTGGGGGCACCTATGGCTACACCTTC. This gives the protein CSVESGGTYGYTF.

The CDR3 here is CASSSGFSYGYTF. In DNA, the CDR3 is TGTGCCAGCAGCTCAGGGTTCTCCTATGGCTACACCTTC. This rearrangement joins TRBV11-3 to TRBJ1-2; TRBD1 might be the D (5 bases). Germline assignment: CDR1 SGHNT and CDR2 YENEEA. The CDR3 spans 13 residues. The V end was cut by 4 bases, the J end by 4 bases, with 10 bases between.

The chain uses TRBV5-6 and TRBJ1-4; 12 nucleotides match TRBD1. Losses at the gene ends were 7 bases for V and 10 bases for J; bases not matched to a gene: 5. Germline-derived CDR1 and CDR2 are SGHDT and YYEEEE. The CDR3 covers 13 residues. The CDR3 spells CASGTGGVRKLFF. The CDR3 DNA sequence: TGTGCCAGCGGGACAGGGGGCGTGCGAAAACTGTTTTTT.

V is TRBV19 and J is TRBJ2-1; 13 bases align to TRBD2. The CDR3 is 15 residues long. Unmatched junction bases numbered 3, after V lost 6 bases and J lost 4 bases. CDR1 and CDR2 (germline): LNHDA, SQIVND (reference sequence). In DNA form, the CDR3 reads TGTGCCAGTAGCAGACTAGCGGGGGGTTACAATGAGCAGTTCTTC. It translates to CASSRLAGGYNEQFF. Full variable domain (outside the CDR3, taken from reference TRBV19 and TRBJ2-1): DGGITQSPKYLFRKEGQNVTLSCEQNLNHDAMYWYRQDPGQGLRLIYYSQIVNDFQKGDIAEGYSVSREKKESFPLTVTSAQKNPTAFYLCASSRLAGGYNEQFFGPGTRLTVL.

The chain combines TRBV30 with TRBJ2-5, with 11 bases that match TRBD2. V lost 4 bases to trimming and J lost 5 bases; unmatched junction nucleotides: 6. The CDR3 is 14 residues long. The V gene's germline CDR1 is GTSNPN and CDR2 SVGIG (reference sequence). CDR3 sequence: CAWTPGLAEETQYF. In DNA form, the CDR3 reads TGTGCCTGGACCCCGGGACTAGCGGAGGAGACCCAGTACTTC.

This chain joins TRBV4-1 and TRBJ1-5; no firm D call. CDR3 length: 14 amino acids. CDR1 is MGHRA, CDR2 YSYEKL, per germline. Trimming pared 1 base from V and 7 bases from J, leaving 11 bases between. CDR3 loop: CASSQARGRQPQHF. The CDR3 DNA reads as TGCGCCAGCAGCCAAGCCCGGGGAAGGCAGCCCCAGCATTTT.

The rearrangement links TRBV5-4 to TRBJ1-6; a weak D match, TRBD1 (6 bases). V was shortened by 4 bases and J by 5 bases, with 13 bases between the two germline ends. Germline CDR1 and CDR2: SGHNT and YYREEE (reference sequence). This CDR3 has 15 amino acids. CDR3 residues: CASSIRGANNSPLHF. The DNA of the CDR3 is TGTGCCAGCAGCATCAGGGGTGCGAATAATTCACCCCTCCACTTT.

A word on this clone: This sample also contains other DNA sequences that code for the same CDR3. The chain joins TRBV28 to TRBJ1-2; 9 bases match TRBD1. The junction had 5 bases not matched to a gene; V was cut back by 4 bases and J by 8 bases. The germline V gene has CDR1 MDHEN and CDR2 SYDVKM. The CDR3 loop spans 13 amino acids. DNA of the CDR3: TGTGCCAGCAGTTCGGGACAGGGTGGCGGCTACACCTTC. This codes for CASSSGQGGGYTF.

The gene calls are TRBV19 and TRBJ2-7; TRBD2 agrees at 9 bases. CDR1 is LNHDA and CDR2 is SQIVND in the germline V gene (reference sequence). V shed 2 bases, J shed 3 bases, and the junction held 5 bases outside the gene matches. The CDR3 is 15 amino acids. CDR3: CASSISSGDIYEQYF. The CDR3 DNA reads TGTGCCAGTAGTATATCTAGCGGGGACATCTACGAGCAGTACTTC.

This clone came up a few times. The V and J genes are TRBV4-2 and TRBJ2-7; unclear D gene. V lost 1 base to trimming and J lost 0 bases, with 7 bases between them. Germline lookup yields CDR1 LGHNA and CDR2 YNFKEQ. The CDR3 runs 14 residues. Here the CDR3 DNA reads TGTGCCAGCAGCCAAGTTTCAGGCTCCTACGAGCAGTACTTC. Translation: CASSQVSGSYEQYF.

The chain recombines TRBV2 with TRBJ1-2; maybe TRBD1 (5 bases). The germline V and J ends were trimmed by 6 bases and 7 bases, with 18 bases remaining between them. Germline values: CDR1 SNHLY, CDR2 FYNNEI. The CDR3 is 14 amino acids. The DNA for the CDR3 is TGTGCCAGCAGCGGGGGAATCCTCTTTGGTGGCTACACCTTC. Translation gives CASSGGILFGGYTF. Together with reference TRBV2 and TRBJ1-2, the CDR3 gives the full variable domain: EPEVTQTPSHQVTQMGQEVILRCVPISNHLYFYWYRQILGQKVEFLVSFYNNEISEKSEIFDDQFSVERPDGSNFTLKIRSTKLEDSAMYFCASSGGILFGGYTFGSGTRLTVV.

The gene calls are TRBV29-1 and TRBJ2-1, with a tentative D call TRBD2 (6 bases). Germline V gives CDR1 SQVTM, CDR2 ANQGSEA. With 6 bases removed from V and 3 bases from J, the gap between germline ends came to 18 bases. The CDR3 is made up of 15 amino acids. CDR3 region: CSVEGRAGSYNEQFF. The CDR3 DNA follows: TGCAGCGTCGAGGGGCGTGCGGGGAGCTACAATGAGCAGTTCTTC.

The chain links TRBV20-1 to TRBJ2-3; 11 bases are shared with TRBD2. Trimming at V came to 3 bases and at J to 3 bases, leaving 2 bases not matched to a gene. Germline V gives CDR1 DFQATT, CDR2 SNEGSKA (reference sequence). This CDR3 is 14 amino acids long. This CDR3 is CSASSSGGTDTQYF. In DNA, the CDR3 is TGCAGTGCTAGTTCTAGCGGGGGGACAGATACGCAGTATTTT.

The V gene is TRBV24-1, the J gene TRBJ1-5; maybe TRBD1 (6 bases). V was trimmed by 4 bases and J by 0 bases, leaving 15 bases between them. There are 17 residues in the CDR3. Germline V gene lookup returns CDR1 KGHDR and CDR2 SFDVKD. Here the CDR3 reads CATSEHRDRYSNQPQHF. The DNA for the CDR3 is TGTGCCACCAGTGAACACCGAGACAGGTATAGCAATCAGCCCCAGCATTTT.

The rearrangement links TRBV28 to TRBJ2-7, with D possibly matching TRBD1 (6 bases). Germline V lookup: CDR1 MDHEN, CDR2 SYDVKM. Trimming removed 2 bases from V and 2 bases from J, with 13 bases in between. The CDR3 totals 15 residues. This CDR3 reads CASSLPRAGAYEQYF. CDR3 DNA sequence: TGTGCCAGCAGTTTACCTAGGGCAGGGGCCTACGAGCAGTACTTC.

V gene TRBV5-6 combines with J gene TRBJ2-1; 8 positions agree with TRBD1. The CDR3 extends over 15 amino acids. Losses at the gene ends were 4 bases for V and 2 bases for J; bases not matched to a gene: 5. CDR1 and CDR2 from the germline V gene are SGHDT and YYEEEE. CDR3 DNA sequence: TGTGCCAGCAGCCAACAACAGGGGGCCTACAATGAGCAGTTCTTC. This sequence encodes CASSQQQGAYNEQFF.

CDR3 nucleotide sequence: TGTGCCAGCAGCTTGGGGTCGTCACCTCGGAACTATGGCTACACCTTC. It is translated as CASSLGSSPRNYGYTF. The rearrangement joins TRBV5-4 to TRBJ1-2; D remains ambiguous. The germline CDR1 and CDR2 sequences are SGHNT and YYREEE (reference sequence). CDR3 length: 16 amino acids. Trimming shortened V by 0 bases and J by 2 bases, and 14 bases separated the two germline ends.

This chain links TRBV18 with TRBJ1-1; no clear D gene. CDR3 length: 16 residues. Germline V gene data show CDR1 as KGHSH and CDR2 as LQKENI. Trimming took 3 bases from V and 1 from J, leaving 15 bases between them. The CDR3 nucleotides are TGTGCCAGCTCACCTGCCGGTGTCGCTGGGAACACTGAAGCTTTCTTT. Encoded protein: CASSPAGVAGNTEAFF.

The V gene is TRBV7-9, the J gene TRBJ1-4; 9 nucleotides line up with TRBD1. The CDR3 runs 14 residues. The V and J ends lost 3 bases and 8 bases, in that order; junction bases with no gene match: 4. Germline CDR1 and CDR2: SEHNR and FQNEAQ (reference sequence). CDR3 nucleotide sequence: TGTGCCAGCAGCTTCGGACAGGGGATGGAAAAACTGTTTTTT. Translation: CASSFGQGMEKLFF.

Comments on this clone: In the same sample, other DNA sequences code for this CDR3. This sequence joins TRBV5-4 and TRBJ2-5, with D possibly matching TRBD2 (7 bases). The CDR3 consists of 14 residues. Trimming removed 4 bases at V and 3 bases at J, with 13 bases between. CDR1 SGHNT and CDR2 YYREEE come from the germline V gene (reference sequence). The CDR3 DNA reads TGTGCCAGCAGCGGGGGGGGCGTAAAAGAGACCCAGTACTTC. This sequence encodes CASSGGGVKETQYF.

The chain employs TRBV30 and TRBJ1-2; possibly TRBD1 for D (5 bases). This CDR3 is built from 12 residues. Deletions cut 8 bases from V and 7 bases from J, with 17 bases between. The germline CDR1 and CDR2 sequences are GTSNPN and SVGIG (reference sequence). CDR3 protein: CARLGGAGGYTF. CDR3 in DNA: TGTGCCCGACTAGGCGGGGCTGGTGGCTACACCTTC.

This clone was counted many times. This specimen includes other DNA sequences encoding the same CDR3. This chain uses TRBV12-3 or TRBV12-4 with TRBJ1-2, with a weak D call TRBD1 (6 bases). This CDR3 is built from 12 residues. V was trimmed by 3 bases and J by 8 bases, leaving 10 bases between them. The CDR3 reads CASSFTGQGYTF. DNA of the CDR3: TGTGCCAGCAGTTTTACAGGGCAGGGCTACACCTTC.

The gene calls are TRBV5-6 and TRBJ1-2; a weak D match, TRBD1 (6 bases). This CDR3 has 13 amino acids. V lost 0 bases to trimming and J lost 4 bases, with 7 bases between them. Germline CDR1 and CDR2: SGHDT and YYEEEE. The CDR3 nucleotides read TGTGCCAGCAGCTTGGGGGACATCTATGGCTACACCTTC. As protein: CASSLGDIYGYTF. Combining the CDR3 with reference TRBV5-6 and TRBJ1-2 gives the whole variable domain DAGVTQSPTHLIKTRGQQVTLRCSPKSGHDTVSWYQQALGQGPQFIFQYYEEEERQRGNFPDRFSGHQFPNYSSELNVNALLLGDSALYLCASSLGDIYGYTFGSGTRLTVV.